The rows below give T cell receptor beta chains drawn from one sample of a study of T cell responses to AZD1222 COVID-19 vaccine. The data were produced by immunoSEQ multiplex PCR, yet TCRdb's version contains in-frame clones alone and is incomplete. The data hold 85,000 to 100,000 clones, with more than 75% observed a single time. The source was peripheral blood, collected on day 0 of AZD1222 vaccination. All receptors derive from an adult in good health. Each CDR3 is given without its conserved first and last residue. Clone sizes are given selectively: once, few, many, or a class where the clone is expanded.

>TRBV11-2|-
ASSPGTGGSNQPQH
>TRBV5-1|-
ASRAIGLAQETQY
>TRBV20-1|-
SASARVRNQPQH
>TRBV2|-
ASRVGSSSAL
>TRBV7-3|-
ASSSDRVNSPLH
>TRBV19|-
ASSIEAGARQPQH
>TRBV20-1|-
SATDSSSYEQY
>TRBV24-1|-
ATSDFVVGQGGETQY
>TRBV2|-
ASSEWGVSETQY
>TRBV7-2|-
ASSLGRRGYEQY
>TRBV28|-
ASSRRPQVGTGELF
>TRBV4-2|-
ASSRPSRVHEQY
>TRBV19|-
ASSTNRNSEKLF
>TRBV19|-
ATAVSGARQEKLF
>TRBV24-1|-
ATSDPGQVNEQF
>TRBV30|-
AWRKAGGHEQY
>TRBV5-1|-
ASSLEQGFGEQY
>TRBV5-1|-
ASSLAGTNEKLF
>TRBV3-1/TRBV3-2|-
ASSQDDWPNGYT
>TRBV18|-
ASSLDTLRTEAF
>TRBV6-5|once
ASRTQGMDTEAF
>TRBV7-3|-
ASSLTGPNTEAF
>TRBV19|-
ASRPPSTDTQY